This is a list of T cell receptor beta chains from one sample in a study of post-analysis software for immune sequencing data. A single record per CDR3 protein comes from TCRdb applying MiXCR to the PCR reads. The repertoire holds hundreds of thousands of distinct CDR3 sequences, with roughly 27% as singletons. Sequencing was performed on blood. These TCRs come from a girl under 18 with multiple sclerosis. Each CDR3 is given with its conserved first and last residue. Each record gives: J gene, D gene, V gene, clone size, CDR3 DNA, CDR3 protein. D genes are given only for firm matches. Clone size is given for some rows only: seen once, a few or many times, or a class if the clone is expanded.

TRBJ2-3,-,TRBV7-2,many,TGTGCCAGCAGCTTAGTTTTGGTCACAGATACGCAGTATTTT,CASSLVLVTDTQYF
TRBJ2-6,TRBD1,TRBV3-1,-,TGTGCCAGCAGCACCCGGGGACAGACGTTTGGGTCTGGGGCCAACGTCCTGACTTTC,CASSTRGQTFGSGANVLTF
TRBJ2-1,TRBD2,TRBV27,-,TGTGCCAGCAGTTTCCGACTAGCGGGCAACAGTGAGCAGTTCTTC,CASSFRLAGNSEQFF
TRBJ1-1,-,TRBV12-3/TRBV12-4,-,TGTGCCAGCAGTCATCGAATACAGGGTACTGAGACTGAAGCTTTCTTT,CASSHRIQGTETEAFF
TRBJ2-7,-,TRBV5-6,few,TGTGCCAGCAGCTTGGACTGGCCCGAGCAGTACTTC,CASSLDWPEQYF
TRBJ2-7,TRBD2,TRBV7-2,many,TGTGCCAGCAGCTTAGTAGGGCGGGGGTACGAGTACTTC,CASSLVGRGYEYF
TRBJ1-1,-,TRBV29-1,few,TGCAGCGTTGGATCCCCGTCCGTCACTGAAGCTTTCTTT,CSVGSPSVTEAFF
TRBJ2-7,TRBD2,TRBV12-3/TRBV12-4,-,TGTGCCAGCAGTTCGGGGGGGGGCGAGCAGTACTTC,CASSSGGGEQYF
TRBJ1-4,-,TRBV9,-,TGTGCCAGCAGCGGAGGGATTGGGCAGGGCAATGAAAAACTGTTTTTT,CASSGGIGQGNEKLFF
TRBJ2-1,TRBD2,TRBV6-5,-,TGTGCCAGCAGCCCCCGGGAGGTGTGGGGCGATGAGCAGTTCTTC,CASSPREVWGDEQFF
TRBJ1-1,-,TRBV29-1,few,TGCAGCGTGGAACTGGGGGAGGGAGGTGAAGCTTTCTTT,CSVELGEGGEAFF
TRBJ2-5,TRBD1,TRBV7-2,few,TGTGCCAGCAGCCCAGGACAGGGGGCAGAGACCCAGTACTTC,CASSPGQGAETQYF
TRBJ2-7,-,TRBV29-1,many,TGCAGCGTAGCGCCCGGAGCCTACGAGCAGTACTTC,CSVAPGAYEQYF
TRBJ2-3,TRBD2,TRBV5-6,-,TGTGCCAGCAGCGCCGGGACTAGCTTTTTCTTCACAGATACGCAGTATTTT,CASSAGTSFFFTDTQYF
TRBJ2-7,-,TRBV21-1,few,TGTGCCAGCAGCACCAGCGGGGTTGCCTACGAGCAGTACTTC,CASSTSGVAYEQYF
TRBJ1-1,TRBD1,TRBV7-8,few,TGTGCCAGCAGCCGTGGGACAGGGACTGAAGCTTTCTTT,CASSRGTGTEAFF
TRBJ1-5,-,TRBV4-3,-,TGCGCCAGCAGCCAAGGTCGGGTGGGTTCCAATCAGCCCCAGCATTTT,CASSQGRVGSNQPQHF
TRBJ1-2,TRBD1,TRBV7-9,-,TGTGCCAGCAGCGGGGGACAGCGTTCTAACTATGGCTACACCTTC,CASSGGQRSNYGYTF
TRBJ2-7,-,TRBV9,-,TGTGCCAGCAGCCCCTTAGACGGGGGGACAATAAACGAGCAGTACTTC,CASSPLDGGTINEQYF
TRBJ2-3,TRBD2,TRBV4-3,few,TGCGCCAGCAGCCAAGATGGCGGGAGGCCAGATACGCAGTATTTT,CASSQDGGRPDTQYF
TRBJ2-3,-,TRBV10-3,-,TGTGCCACCAGTGAGTCCCTGTCGAGGGGGAGCACAGATACGCAGTATTTT,CATSESLSRGSTDTQYF
TRBJ1-2,TRBD1,TRBV12-3/TRBV12-4,many,TGCGCCAGCAGCCCCCTGACAGGGAACTATGGCTACACCTTC,CASSPLTGNYGYTF
TRBJ1-4,-,TRBV7-9,few,TGTGCCAGCAGCTTAGCCCCGGGTGAAAAACTGTTTTTT,CASSLAPGEKLFF
TRBJ2-2,-,TRBV9,-,TGTGCCAGCAGCGTTGGTGTCGCCGGGGAGCTGTTTTTT,CASSVGVAGELFF
TRBJ2-7,TRBD1,TRBV4-3,few,TGCGCCAGCAGCCAGGACAGGGGGGACTACGAGCAGTACTTC,CASSQDRGDYEQYF
TRBJ1-4,TRBD1,TRBV6-5,few,TGTGCCAGCAGTTATAACCGGGACAGCGATGAAAAACTGTTTTTT,CASSYNRDSDEKLFF
TRBJ2-1,TRBD2,TRBV20-1,few,TGCAGTGCAGCGGGACTAGCGGGGGGATACAATGAGCAGTTCTTC,CSAAGLAGGYNEQFF
TRBJ2-1,-,TRBV29-1,-,TGCAGCGTTGAAGATCGGGTCAGCTCCTACAATGAGCAGTTCTTC,CSVEDRVSSYNEQFF
TRBJ2-7,-,TRBV3-1,few,TGTGCCAGCAGCGACTCCTACACTTCTCGTCTCCGGGACGGGAGTGACTACGAGCAGTACTTC,CASSDSYTSRLRDGSDYEQYF
TRBJ1-6,TRBD1,TRBV7-8,few,TGTGCCAGCAGCTCAGCAGGGACAGACGTAGATTCACCCCTCCACTTT,CASSSAGTDVDSPLHF
TRBJ2-1,-,TRBV6-5,few,TGTGCCAGCAGTTACCAGAGGGAGTACAATGAGCAGTTCTTC,CASSYQREYNEQFF
TRBJ1-1,-,TRBV10-2,few,TGCGCCAGCTGGCAGGCCCCTAACACTGAAGCTTTCTTT,CASWQAPNTEAFF
TRBJ2-7,-,TRBV20-1,-,TGCAGTGCTAGAGATTTCAGGCTCCAAAGCTCCTACGAGCAGTACTTC,CSARDFRLQSSYEQYF
TRBJ2-7,TRBD1,TRBV7-8,-,TGTGCCAGCAGCACCCGGGACAGGGAGTTGTACAATGAGCAGTACTTC,CASSTRDRELYNEQYF
TRBJ1-2,TRBD1,TRBV9,-,TGTGCCAGCAGCGTAGCGGGTGACAGGGGGCTTGGCTACACCTTC,CASSVAGDRGLGYTF
TRBJ2-1,-,TRBV15,-,TGTGCCACCAGCGAAGGACGCAGAAGCTCCTACAATGAGCAGTTCTTC,CATSEGRRSSYNEQFF
TRBJ2-7,TRBD1,TRBV20-1,-,TGCAGTGCTCAGTCGGGGACAGGGGATCCCTACGAGCAGTACTTC,CSAQSGTGDPYEQYF
TRBJ2-7,TRBD1,TRBV6-5,many,TGTGCCAGCAGTTCCATTGAAAAACCCGGACAGGGACTCCCTTACGAGCAGTACTTC,CASSSIEKPGQGLPYEQYF
TRBJ1-5,-,TRBV2,-,TGTGCCAGCAGTGGTAAAAACAGCAATCAGCCCCAGCATTTT,CASSGKNSNQPQHF
TRBJ2-2,-,TRBV28,-,TGTGCCAGCAGCCGGACCTGGGAGCTGTTTTTT,CASSRTWELFF
TRBJ2-1,TRBD2,TRBV7-2,-,TGTGCCAGCAGCCCCCGGTGGCTAGCGGGCGGATCCTACAATGAGCAGTTCTTC,CASSPRWLAGGSYNEQFF
TRBJ1-2,TRBD1,TRBV20-1,-,TGCAGTGCTAGAGATTCGGACAGGGTGTGGGGGGGCTACACCTTC,CSARDSDRVWGGYTF